This TCR beta chain was captured in a study of cytomegalovirus exposure and HLA in healthy donors. Study conclusions and caveats: Researchers reported in a later analysis that a missense DCLRE1C variant was tied to TCR beta V- and J-gene trimming. The presence/absence work took it that sequencing depth was about the same across donors. For most TCR beta V segments, an earlier analysis put the productive rate at about 87% or about 30% of the time. There were a few CMV-associated chains whose specificity for CMV antigens was confirmed in vitro.

The CDR3 totals 15 residues. With 0 bases clipped from V and 8 bases from J, the junction kept 5 bases outside the gene matches. Germline V CDR1 and CDR2: SGHVS, FQNEAQ. This clone showed up just a few times. As yet, its antigen is unknown. The PCR employed 60 Vbeta primers together with 13 Jbeta primers. Sequenced by immunoSEQ multiplex PCR; TCRdb stores in-frame clones only, minus some. The table lists more than 80,000 clones, approximately 74% of them singletons. The V call is TRBV7-8, the J call TRBJ1-4; 8 bases are a match to TRBD1. The receptor was derived from a woman aged 70 to 79 in good health and CMV-seropositive. The source material was PBMCs. CDR3 sequence: CASSLAQGVTEKLFF. DNA of the CDR3: TGTGCCAGCAGCTTAGCACAGGGGGTTACGGAAAAACTGTTTTTT.